The clone carrying this T cell receptor (beta chain) was recorded once. The antigen is unknown. This sample stems from a study of T cells in Graves' hyperthyroidism and ophthalmopathy. Study context: Before any treatment, at initial diagnosis, peripheral blood was collected. Study-level results: Ophthalmopathy stood apart from stable hyperthyroidism in a 13 V-J model.

TCR beta CDR3 region amplification was performed from RNA transcripts. Carried out on the TCR CDR3, a first-round RT-PCR used the HTBI primer set. TCRdb re-analysed the multiplex PCR reads in MiXCR, keeping a single row per CDR3 protein. The top ten clones hold 25% to 30% of a sample with 250,000 or so distinct CDR3 sequences, approximately 16% of them seen once. Uncontrolled infection, other autoimmune disease, pregnancy or lactation led to exclusion. Each 10 ml fresh peripheral blood draw supplied the PBMCs. V gave up 6 bases and J gave up 6 bases; unmatched junction bases: 16. The CDR3 extends over 18 amino acids. CDR1 and CDR2 (germline): SQVTM, ANQGSEA.

Sequencing was carried out using blood. The sequence was collected from a young woman with Graves' ophthalmopathy. V and J are TRBV29-1 and TRBJ2-5; 16 bases fit TRBD2. Here the CDR3 DNA reads TGCAGCGTCTCCTACCCCGGGACTAGCGGGAGGGTGAAAAAGACCCAGTACTTC. Translation gives CSVSYPGTSGRVKKTQYF.